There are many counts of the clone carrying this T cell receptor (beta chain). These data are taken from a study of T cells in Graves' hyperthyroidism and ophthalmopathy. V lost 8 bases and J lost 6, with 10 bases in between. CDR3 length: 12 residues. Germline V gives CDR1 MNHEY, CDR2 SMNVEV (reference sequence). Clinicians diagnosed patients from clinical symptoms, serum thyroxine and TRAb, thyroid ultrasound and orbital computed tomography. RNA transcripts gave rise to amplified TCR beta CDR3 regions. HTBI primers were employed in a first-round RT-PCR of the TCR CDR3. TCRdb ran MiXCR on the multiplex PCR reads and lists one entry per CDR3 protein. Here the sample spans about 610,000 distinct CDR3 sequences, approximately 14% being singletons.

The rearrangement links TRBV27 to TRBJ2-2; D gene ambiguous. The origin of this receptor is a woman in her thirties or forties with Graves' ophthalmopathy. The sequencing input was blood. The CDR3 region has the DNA TGTGCCAGCTCTCCCCCGGCCGGGGAGCTGTTTTTT. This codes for CASSPPAGELFF.